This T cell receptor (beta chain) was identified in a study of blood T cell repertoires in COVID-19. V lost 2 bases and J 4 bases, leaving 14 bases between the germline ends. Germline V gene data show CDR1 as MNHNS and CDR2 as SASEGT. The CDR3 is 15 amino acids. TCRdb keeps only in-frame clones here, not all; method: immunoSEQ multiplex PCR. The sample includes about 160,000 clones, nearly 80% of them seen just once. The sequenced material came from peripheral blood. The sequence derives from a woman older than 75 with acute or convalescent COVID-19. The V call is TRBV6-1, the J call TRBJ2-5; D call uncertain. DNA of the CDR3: TGTGCCAGCAGTGAAACCCCCCGAACCGGAGAGACCCAGTACTTC. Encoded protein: CASSETPRTGETQYF.